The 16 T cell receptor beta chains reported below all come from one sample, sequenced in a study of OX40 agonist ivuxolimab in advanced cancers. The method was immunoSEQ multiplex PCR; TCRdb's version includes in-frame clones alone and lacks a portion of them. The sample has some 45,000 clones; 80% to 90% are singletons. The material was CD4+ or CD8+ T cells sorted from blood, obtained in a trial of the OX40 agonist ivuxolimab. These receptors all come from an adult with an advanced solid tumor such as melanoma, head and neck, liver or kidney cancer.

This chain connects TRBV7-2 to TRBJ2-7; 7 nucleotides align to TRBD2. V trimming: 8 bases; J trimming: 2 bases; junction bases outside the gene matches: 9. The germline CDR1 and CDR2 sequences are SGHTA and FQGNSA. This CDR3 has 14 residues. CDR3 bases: TGTGCCAGCGGACCGGGACTATCCACCTACGAGCAGTACTTC. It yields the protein CASGPGLSTYEQYF.

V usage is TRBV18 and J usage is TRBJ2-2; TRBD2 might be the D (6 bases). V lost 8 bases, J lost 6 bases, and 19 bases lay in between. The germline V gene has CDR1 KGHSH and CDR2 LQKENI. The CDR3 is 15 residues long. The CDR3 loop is CASHEKKRDSGELFF. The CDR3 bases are TGTGCCAGCCACGAGAAAAAGAGGGACTCCGGGGAGCTGTTTTTT. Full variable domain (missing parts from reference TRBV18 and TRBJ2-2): NAGVMQNPRHLVRRRGQEARLRCSPMKGHSHVYWYRQLPEEGLKFMVYLQKENIIDESGMPKERFSAEFPKEGPSILRIQQVVRGDSAAYFCASHEKKRDSGELFFGEGSRLTVL.

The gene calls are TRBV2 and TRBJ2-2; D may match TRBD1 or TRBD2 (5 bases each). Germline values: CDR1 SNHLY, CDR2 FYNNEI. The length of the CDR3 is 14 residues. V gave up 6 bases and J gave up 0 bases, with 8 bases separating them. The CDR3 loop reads CASRRGANTGELFF. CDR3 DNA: TGTGCCAGCAGACGGGGCGCGAACACCGGGGAGCTGTTTTTT.

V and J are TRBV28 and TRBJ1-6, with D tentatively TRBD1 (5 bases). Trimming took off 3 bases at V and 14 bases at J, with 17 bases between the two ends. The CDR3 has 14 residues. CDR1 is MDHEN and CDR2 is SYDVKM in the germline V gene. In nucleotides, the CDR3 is TGTGCCAGCAGTTTGGGGCAGGGTCTGTCTGCCCTCCACTTT. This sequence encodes CASSLGQGLSALHF. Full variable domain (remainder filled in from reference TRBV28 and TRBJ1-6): DVKVTQSSRYLVKRTGEKVFLECVQDMDHENMFWYRQDPGLGLRLIYFSYDVKMKEKGDIPEGYSVSREKKERFSLILESASTNQTSMYLCASSLGQGLSALHFGNGTRLTVT.

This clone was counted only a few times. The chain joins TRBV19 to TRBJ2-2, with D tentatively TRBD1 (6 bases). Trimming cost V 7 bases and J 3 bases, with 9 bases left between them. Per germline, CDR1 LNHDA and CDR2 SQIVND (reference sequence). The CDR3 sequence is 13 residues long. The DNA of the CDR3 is TGTGCCAGTAACAAGGGGGACACCGGGGAGCTGTTTTTT. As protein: CASNKGDTGELFF.

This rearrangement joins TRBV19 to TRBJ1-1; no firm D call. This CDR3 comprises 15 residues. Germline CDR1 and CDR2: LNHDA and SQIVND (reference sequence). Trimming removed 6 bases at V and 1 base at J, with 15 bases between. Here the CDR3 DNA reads TGTGCCAGTAGGAAAACGACGGTTCCGAACACTGAAGCTTTCTTT. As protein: CASRKTTVPNTEAFF.

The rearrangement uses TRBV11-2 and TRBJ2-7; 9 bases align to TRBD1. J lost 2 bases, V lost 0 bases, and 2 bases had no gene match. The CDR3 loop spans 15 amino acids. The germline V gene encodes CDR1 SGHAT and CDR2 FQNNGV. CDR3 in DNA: TGTGCCAGCAGCTTAGACGGGACAGGGACCTACGAGCAGTACTTC. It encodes CASSLDGTGTYEQYF.

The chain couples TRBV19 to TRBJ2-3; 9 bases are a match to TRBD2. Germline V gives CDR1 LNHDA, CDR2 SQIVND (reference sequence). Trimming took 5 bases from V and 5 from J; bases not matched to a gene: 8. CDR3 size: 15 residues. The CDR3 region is CASSFASGTLDTQYF. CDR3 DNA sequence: TGTGCCAGTAGTTTCGCTAGCGGGACCTTAGATACGCAGTATTTT.

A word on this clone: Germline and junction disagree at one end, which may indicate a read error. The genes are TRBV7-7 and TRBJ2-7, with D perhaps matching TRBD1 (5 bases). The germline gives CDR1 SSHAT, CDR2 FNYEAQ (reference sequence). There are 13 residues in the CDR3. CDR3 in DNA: TGTGCTAGCAGCACGACAGCCCGTTACGAGCAGTACTTC. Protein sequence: CASSTTARYEQYF.

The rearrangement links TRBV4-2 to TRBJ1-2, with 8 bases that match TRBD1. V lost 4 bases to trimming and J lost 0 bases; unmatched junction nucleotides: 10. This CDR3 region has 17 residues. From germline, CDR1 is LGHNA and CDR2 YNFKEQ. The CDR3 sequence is CASSLPGQVLSNYGYTF. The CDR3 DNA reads TGTGCCAGCAGCCTACCGGGACAGGTCCTCTCTAACTATGGCTACACCTTC.

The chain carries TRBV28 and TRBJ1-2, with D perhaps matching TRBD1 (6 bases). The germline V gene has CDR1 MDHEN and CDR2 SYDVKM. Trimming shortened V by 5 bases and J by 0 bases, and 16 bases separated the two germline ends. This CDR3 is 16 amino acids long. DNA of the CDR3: TGTGCCAGCAGTCTCACACCGGGACATACTAACTATGGCTACACCTTC. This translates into CASSLTPGHTNYGYTF.

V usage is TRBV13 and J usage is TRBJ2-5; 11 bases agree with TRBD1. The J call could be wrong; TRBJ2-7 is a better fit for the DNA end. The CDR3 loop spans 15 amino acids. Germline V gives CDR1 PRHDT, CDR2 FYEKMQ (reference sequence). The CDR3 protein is CASSPGQGEFYEQYF. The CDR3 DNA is TGTGCCAGCAGCCCGGGACAGGGGGAGTTTTACGAGCAGTACTTC.

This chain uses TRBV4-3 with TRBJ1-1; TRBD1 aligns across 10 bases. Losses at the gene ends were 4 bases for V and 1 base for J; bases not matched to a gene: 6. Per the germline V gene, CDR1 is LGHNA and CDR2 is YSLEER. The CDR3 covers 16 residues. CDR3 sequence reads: CASSPDGDRGNTEAFF. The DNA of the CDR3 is TGCGCCAGCAGCCCAGACGGGGACAGGGGGAACACTGAAGCTTTCTTT.

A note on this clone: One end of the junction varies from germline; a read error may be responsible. In DNA form, the CDR3 reads TGTGCCATCAGTTGGGACGGTAATGAAAAACTGTTTTTT. Its protein is CAISWDGNEKLFF. The genes are TRBV6-1 and TRBJ1-4; perhaps TRBD1 as D (5 bases). The CDR3 has 13 residues. Germline V CDR1 and CDR2: MNHNS, SASEGT.

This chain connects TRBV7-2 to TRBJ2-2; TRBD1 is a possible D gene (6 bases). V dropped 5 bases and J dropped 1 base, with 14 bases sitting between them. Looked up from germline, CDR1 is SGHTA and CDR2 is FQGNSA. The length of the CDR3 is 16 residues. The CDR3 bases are TGTGCCAGCAGCAGGGACACCAGTTTGAACACCGGGGAGCTGTTTTTT. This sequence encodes CASSRDTSLNTGELFF.

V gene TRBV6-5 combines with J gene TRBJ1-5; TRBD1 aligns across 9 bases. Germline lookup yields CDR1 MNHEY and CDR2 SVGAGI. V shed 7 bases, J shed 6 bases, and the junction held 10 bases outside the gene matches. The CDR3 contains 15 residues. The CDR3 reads CASKPDRGGGQPQHF. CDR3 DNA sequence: TGTGCCAGCAAACCGGACAGGGGTGGTGGTCAGCCCCAGCATTTT.